Listed below are T cell receptor beta chains from one sample, sequenced in a study of blood T cells in healthy people across ages. One entry per CDR3 protein results from TCRdb running MiXCR on the 5' RACE reads. Of 1.5 million to 2 million distinct CDR3 sequences in the sample, 49% were seen once. Sequencing was carried out using blood. The receptors stem from a woman in her thirties or forties in good health. CDR3s include the opening cysteine and the closing phenylalanine or tryptophan. Fields, in order: D gene, clone size, V gene, J gene, CDR3 DNA, CDR3 protein. The D gene is left open where the match is weak. A row's size may be missing; if present it is once, few, many or a size class.

TRBD1,few,TRBV7-3,TRBJ2-1,TGTGCCAGCAGCCCCCCGGGACAGAGAAACAATGAGCAGTTCTTC,CASSPPGQRNNEQFF
TRBD2,-,TRBV20-1,TRBJ2-3,TGCAGTGCTAGCACGACTAGCGTGGCAGATACGCAGTATTTT,CSASTTSVADTQYF
-,-,TRBV3-1,TRBJ2-5,TGTGCCAGCAGCATTCGGGACCAGGAGGGGACCCAGTACTTC,CASSIRDQEGTQYF
-,few,TRBV29-1,TRBJ1-5,TGCAGCGTAGGGGACGGCAATCAGCCCCAGCATTTT,CSVGDGNQPQHF
TRBD1,-,TRBV7-9,TRBJ2-3,TGTGCCACCTGGACAGGGGGCACAGATACGCAGTATTTT,CATWTGGTDTQYF
-,few,TRBV4-2,TRBJ2-7,TGTGCCAGCACCCCTCAGGGAGGCACCTACGAGCAGTACTTC,CASTPQGGTYEQYF
TRBD1,-,TRBV7-9,TRBJ2-4,TGTGCCAGCAGCCCAACGGGACAGGGAAAGGGAAACATTCAGTACTTC,CASSPTGQGKGNIQYF
-,few,TRBV3-1,TRBJ2-5,TGTGCCAGCAGATACAGGGTAGGGCAAGAGACCCAGTACTTC,CASRYRVGQETQYF
-,-,TRBV29-1,TRBJ1-2,TGCAGCGTTCTTGAGGGCGGTGCTGCCTACACCTTC,CSVLEGGAAYTF
-,-,TRBV15,TRBJ2-6,TGTGCCACCAGCAGAGGTACGAGGGGAACGGCTGGGGCCAACGTCCTGACTTTC,CATSRGTRGTAGANVLTF
-,few,TRBV24-1,TRBJ2-1,TGTGCCACCAGTGATTACCTCTGGGGGGATGAGCAGTTCTTC,CATSDYLWGDEQFF
-,-,TRBV6-1,TRBJ2-5,TGTGCCAGCAGTGAAGGCTGGAAGACCCAGTACTTC,CASSEGWKTQYF
-,-,TRBV6-1,TRBJ2-1,TGTGCCAGCAGTGAACAGCAAAAGTACAATGAGCAGTTCTTC,CASSEQQKYNEQFF
-,-,TRBV10-3,TRBJ2-3,TGTGCCATCAGTGAGGCGGACAGTCAAGATACGCAGTATTTT,CAISEADSQDTQYF
-,-,TRBV5-5,TRBJ2-5,TGTGCCAGCAGCCGCCCTGAGCAAGGGTACCAAGAGACCCAGTACTTC,CASSRPEQGYQETQYF
-,-,TRBV28,TRBJ1-4,TGTGCCAGCAGTCCGTGGCCGGAACCAACTAATGAAAAACTGTTTTTT,CASSPWPEPTNEKLFF
TRBD2,-,TRBV29-1,TRBJ2-7,TGCAGCGTGCGACTAGCGGGGCGCTCCTACGAGCAGTACTTC,CSVRLAGRSYEQYF
TRBD1,-,TRBV27,TRBJ2-7,TGTGCCTCGTGGACAGGGGGGATCTACGAGCAGTACTTC,CASWTGGIYEQYF
-,-,TRBV10-3,TRBJ1-5,TGTGCCATCAGCGGGACAACCAATCAGCCCCAGCATTTT,CAISGTTNQPQHF
-,-,TRBV4-3,TRBJ2-3,TGCGCCAGCAGCCAAGTTGGGGTTCTTATGGGTGCAGATACGCAGTATTTT,CASSQVGVLMGADTQYF
TRBD1,-,TRBV6-6,TRBJ1-1,TGTGCCAGCAGTTACGCCGGGACAGGGGCCACTGAAGCTTTCTTT,CASSYAGTGATEAFF
-,-,TRBV29-1,TRBJ1-2,TGCAGCGTTGACCGACAGACCAACTATGGCTACACCTTC,CSVDRQTNYGYTF
-,-,TRBV11-1,TRBJ1-2,TGTGCCAGCAGCCCCCGAGGGGGGTTCAACTATGGCTACACCTTC,CASSPRGGFNYGYTF